This passage covers 12 T cell receptor beta chains from one sample sequenced in a study of a mutant IDH1 vaccine in newly diagnosed glioma. Their antigens remain unidentified. Time point indicated: week 11, during vaccination. Each dose of the vaccine consisted of 300 ug of mutant IDH1 20-mer peptide, with topical imiquimod. TCRdb's table, derived via immunoSEQ multiplex PCR, lists solely in-frame clones and lacks some. There are approximately 21,000 clones in the sample; about nine tenths occur only once, and around 6% lies in the top ten. The sample was PBMCs, taken from a glioma patient whose treatment included an IDH1 peptide vaccine. The receptors were sampled from a woman aged 40 to 50 with glioma.

This clone was counted once. V usage is TRBV13 and J usage is TRBJ1-1; 7 bases are shared with TRBD1. This CDR3 has 16 residues. The germline CDR1 and CDR2 sequences are PRHDT and FYEKMQ (reference sequence). V shed 4 bases and J 0 bases; nucleotides not matched to a gene: 8. CDR3 residues: CASSSPTGAMNTEAFF. CDR3 nucleotides: TGTGCCAGCAGCTCACCAACAGGGGCCATGAACACTGAAGCTTTCTTT.

The V call is TRBV6-1, the J call TRBJ2-7; D is unclear. Germline V CDR1 and CDR2: MNHNS, SASEGT. This CDR3 spans 15 amino acids. Deletions cut 4 bases from V and 0 bases from J, with 13 bases between. CDR3 sequence reads: CASSARFTSSYEQYF. The CDR3 DNA is TGTGCCAGCAGTGCTCGGTTTACGAGCTCCTACGAGCAGTACTTC.

The count of this clone is one. The chain couples TRBV29-1 to TRBJ1-2; 9 positions match TRBD1. V shed 7 bases and J 4 bases; nucleotides not matched to a gene: 7. There are 13 residues in the CDR3. The V gene's germline CDR1 is SQVTM and CDR2 ANQGSEA. The CDR3 coding sequence is TGCAGCGCCGCAGGGACAGGGTTCTATGGCTACACCTTC. Protein: CSAAGTGFYGYTF.

This chain uses TRBV5-1 with TRBJ2-1, with D perhaps given as TRBD1 or TRBD2 (7 bases each). Germline V CDR1 and CDR2: SGHRS, YFSETQ. The CDR3 spans 14 residues. V was clipped by 7 bases and J by 7 bases, with 18 bases between them. CDR3 nucleotide sequence: TGCGCCAGCTTGGGAGGGGGCCGGGAAAATGAGCAGTTCTTC. Translated, it gives CASLGGGRENEQFF.

The rearrangement links TRBV27 to TRBJ2-5; TRBD2 matches at 11 bases. The CDR3 contains 14 residues. CDR1 MNHEY and CDR2 SMNVEV come from the germline V gene (reference sequence). V shed 3 bases and J 9 bases; nucleotides not matched to a gene: 6. DNA for the CDR3: TGTGCCAGCAGTTTCGGGACTAGCGGCCCCCCCCAGTACTTC. As protein: CASSFGTSGPPQYF.

V is TRBV2 and J is TRBJ2-3, with D perhaps TRBD2 (7 bases). The CDR3 has 15 amino acids. Per the germline V gene, CDR1 is SNHLY and CDR2 is FYNNEI. The V gene lost 8 bases and the J gene lost 0 bases, with 15 bases spanning the gap. The CDR3 reads CASSIGGPSTDTQYF. The CDR3 DNA reads as TGTGCCAGCTCCATCGGGGGGCCGAGCACAGATACGCAGTATTTT.

This clone has only one observation. The chain carries TRBV5-4 and TRBJ2-2, with D hard to call. Germline loops: CDR1 SGHNT, CDR2 YYREEE (reference sequence). The CDR3 consists of 13 residues. V shed 4 bases and J shed 6 bases, with 10 bases lying between them. CDR3: CASSPGGSGELFF. CDR3 DNA sequence: TGTGCCAGCAGCCCCGGTGGGTCCGGGGAGCTGTTTTTT.

V is TRBV7-4 and J is TRBJ1-5; 7 nucleotides line up with TRBD1. Germline values: CDR1 SGHVT, CDR2 SQSDAQ. V shed 5 bases, J shed 6 bases, and the junction held 7 bases outside the gene matches. The CDR3 runs 14 residues. The DNA for the CDR3 is TGTGCCAGCAGCCACGGGACAGCCGGTCAGCCCCAGCATTTT. It specifies CASSHGTAGQPQHF.

The chain links TRBV5-1 to TRBJ1-1; D gene ambiguous. V was clipped by 2 bases and J by 0 bases, with 11 bases between them. This CDR3 spans 15 amino acids. The germline V gene encodes CDR1 SGHRS and CDR2 YFSETQ. DNA of the CDR3: TGCGCCAGCAGCTTAATCGGCAGAATGAACACTGAAGCTTTCTTT. Its protein is CASSLIGRMNTEAFF.

In its sample, this clone was seen once. V and J are TRBV4-2 and TRBJ2-1; maybe TRBD2 (6 bases). With 1 base removed from V and 4 bases from J, the gap between germline ends came to 14 bases. Germline V gene sequence: CDR1 LGHNA, CDR2 YNFKEQ. CDR3 length: 16 residues. This chain's CDR3 is CASSQAVGTSYNEQFF. The CDR3 bases are TGTGCCAGCAGCCAAGCTGTCGGGACTTCTTACAATGAGCAGTTCTTC.

This chain uses TRBV12-5 with TRBJ2-3; weak D call: TRBD1 (6 bases). This CDR3 contains 12 residues. V was pared by 3 bases and J by 10 bases, with 11 bases between. Germline CDR1 reads LGHNT; CDR2 reads FRNRAP. The CDR3: CASGLETGSQYF. The CDR3 region has the DNA TGTGCTAGTGGTTTAGAGACAGGATCGCAGTATTTT.

V and J are TRBV7-2 and TRBJ1-2; 9 positions agree with TRBD1. The junction had 7 bases not matched to a gene; V was cut back by 5 bases and J by 9 bases. The CDR3 loop spans 13 amino acids. Per germline, CDR1 SGHTA and CDR2 FQGNSA. The CDR3, as DNA: TGTGCCAGCAGCCTAGACAGGGGGTCAAGCTACACCTTC. Its translation: CASSLDRGSSYTF. Based on the CDR3 plus reference TRBV7-2 and TRBJ1-2, the full variable domain is GAGVSQSPSNKVTEKGKDVELRCDPISGHTALYWYRQSLGQGLEFLIYFQGNSAPDKSGLPSDRFSAERTGGSVSTLTIQRTQQEDSAVYLCASSLDRGSSYTFGSGTRLTVV.